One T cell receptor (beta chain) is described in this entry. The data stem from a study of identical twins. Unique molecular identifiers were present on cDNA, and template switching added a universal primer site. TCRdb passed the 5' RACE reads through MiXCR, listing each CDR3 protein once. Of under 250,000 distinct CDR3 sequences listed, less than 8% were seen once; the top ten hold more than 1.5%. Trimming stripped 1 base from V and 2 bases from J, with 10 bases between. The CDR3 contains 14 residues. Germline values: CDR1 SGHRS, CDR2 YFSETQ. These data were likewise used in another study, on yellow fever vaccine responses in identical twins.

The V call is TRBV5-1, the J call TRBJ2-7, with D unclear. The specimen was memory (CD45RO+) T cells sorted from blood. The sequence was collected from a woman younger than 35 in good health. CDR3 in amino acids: CASSLLPRTYEQYF. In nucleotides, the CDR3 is TGCGCCAGCAGCTTGCTCCCCAGAACCTACGAGCAGTACTTC.